Each of the 6 T cell receptor beta chains below was sequenced from the same sample in a study of identical twins. A single record per CDR3 protein comes from TCRdb applying MiXCR to the 5' RACE reads. The sample includes 1.5 million to 2 million distinct CDR3 sequences, less than 40% of them seen just once. Sequencing was performed on cord blood. All receptors come from a newborn girl in good health.

This clonotype was counted only a few times. This chain's CDR3 is CASSGSVYYGYTF. DNA of the CDR3: TGCGCCAGCAGCGGTTCGGTCTACTATGGCTACACCTTC. J is TRBJ1-2 and V is TRBV5-1; unclear D gene. Trimming removed 4 bases at V and 3 bases at J, with 10 bases between. Germline V gene sequence: CDR1 SGHRS, CDR2 YFSETQ. The CDR3 spans 13 residues.

This clonotype was seen only a few times. The chain has TRBV5-6 and TRBJ2-5, with D perhaps TRBD1 (5 bases). This CDR3 is built from 12 residues. Germline V gene lookup returns CDR1 SGHDT and CDR2 YYEEEE. The V and J ends lost 0 bases and 8 bases respectively, with 8 bases between them. The CDR3 DNA reads TGTGCCAGCAGCTTGGACAGGCTCACCCAGTACTTC. Amino acids: CASSLDRLTQYF. Full variable domain (missing parts from reference TRBV5-6 and TRBJ2-5): DAGVTQSPTHLIKTRGQQVTLRCSPKSGHDTVSWYQQALGQGPQFIFQYYEEEERQRGNFPDRFSGHQFPNYSSELNVNALLLGDSALYLCASSLDRLTQYFGPGTRLLVL.

This clonotype has just a few counts. The CDR3 spells CSARQTGGQNIQYF. CDR3 in DNA: TGCAGTGCTAGACAGACAGGGGGTCAAAACATTCAGTACTTC. The J gene is TRBJ2-4, the V gene TRBV20-1; 9 nucleotides match TRBD1. This CDR3 comprises 14 residues. Germline CDR1 and CDR2: DFQATT and SNEGSKA (reference sequence). After removal of 2 bases from V and 5 bases from J, the junction contained 4 bases not matched to a gene.

Of note for this clonotype: This may come from a read error, since a much larger clone is one base off. The rearrangement links TRBV27 to TRBJ2-7; D may be TRBD1 (5 bases). The CDR3 runs 13 residues. Germline V gives CDR1 MNHEY, CDR2 SMNVEV (reference sequence). Here the CDR3 DNA reads TGTGCCTGCAGTATCAGGACACGGTACGAGCAGTACTTC. Amino acids: CACSIRTRYEQYF.

V usage is TRBV28 and J usage is TRBJ1-2; no clear D. The germline V gene has CDR1 MDHEN and CDR2 SYDVKM. Trimming shortened V by 5 bases and J by 4 bases, and 14 bases separated the two germline ends. The CDR3 has 14 residues. The CDR3 bases are TGTGCCAGCAGTCTCCGGGCCCTCCTCTATGGCTACACCTTC. It is translated as CASSLRALLYGYTF.

This clonotype was recorded a few times. V is TRBV10-3 and J is TRBJ1-2, with 10 positions matching TRBD1. The CDR3 consists of 15 residues. Germline trimming cut 7 bases from V and 3 bases from J; bases unmatched to any gene: 8. Germline lookup yields CDR1 ENHRY and CDR2 SYGVKD. CDR3 DNA: TGTGCCATCACCTGGGACAGGGGAGGTGACTATGGCTACACCTTC. Its translation: CAITWDRGGDYGYTF.